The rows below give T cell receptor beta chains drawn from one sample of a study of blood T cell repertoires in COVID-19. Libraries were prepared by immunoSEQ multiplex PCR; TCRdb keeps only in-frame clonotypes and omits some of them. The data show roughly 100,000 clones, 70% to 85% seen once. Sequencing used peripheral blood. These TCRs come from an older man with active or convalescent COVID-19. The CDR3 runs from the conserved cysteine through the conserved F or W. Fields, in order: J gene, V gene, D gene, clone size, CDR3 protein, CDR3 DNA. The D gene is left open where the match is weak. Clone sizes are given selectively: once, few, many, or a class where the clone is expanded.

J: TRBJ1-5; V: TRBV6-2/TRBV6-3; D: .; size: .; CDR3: CASSYEGNQPQHF; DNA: TGTGCCAGCAGTTACGAGGGTAATCAGCCCCAGCATTTT
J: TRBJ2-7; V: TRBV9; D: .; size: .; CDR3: CASSFTGYEQYF; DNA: TGTGCCAGCAGCTTTACAGGGTACGAGCAGTACTTC
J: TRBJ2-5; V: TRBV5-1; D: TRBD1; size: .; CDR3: CASSFGQGPQETQYF; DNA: TGCGCCAGCAGCTTCGGACAGGGGCCCCAAGAGACCCAGTACTTC
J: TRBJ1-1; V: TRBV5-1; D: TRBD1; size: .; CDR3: CASSLRGGDRGTEAFF; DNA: TGCGCCAGCAGCTTGAGGGGAGGGGACAGGGGAACTGAAGCTTTCTTT
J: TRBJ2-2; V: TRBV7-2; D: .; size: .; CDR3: CASNLIGERQDQLFF; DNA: TGTGCCAGCAACCTGATAGGGGAGAGACAGGATCAGCTGTTTTTT
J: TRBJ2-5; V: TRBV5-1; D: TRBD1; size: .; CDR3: CASSSGTGGYQETQYF; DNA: TGCGCCAGCAGCTCGGGGACAGGGGGTTACCAAGAGACCCAGTACTTC
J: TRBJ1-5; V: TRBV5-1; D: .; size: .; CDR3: CASSLVPGEGQPQHF; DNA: TGCGCCAGCAGCTTGGTCCCAGGGGAAGGTCAGCCCCAGCATTTT
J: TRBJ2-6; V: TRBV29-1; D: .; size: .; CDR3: CSVVGAGANVLTF; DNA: TGCAGCGTTGTCGGAGCTGGGGCCAACGTCCTGACTTTC
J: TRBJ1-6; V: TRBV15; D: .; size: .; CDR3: CATSRQGGDSPLHF; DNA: TGTGCCACCAGCAGGCAGGGAGGAGACTCACCCCTCCACTTT
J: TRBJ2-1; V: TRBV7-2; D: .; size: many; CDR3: CASRSPRRESSYNEQFF; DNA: TGTGCCAGCAGATCCCCGAGGAGGGAAAGCTCCTACAATGAGCAGTTCTTC
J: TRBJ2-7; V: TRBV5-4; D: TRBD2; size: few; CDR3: CASSLGTSRYEQYF; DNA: TGTGCCAGCAGCTTGGGGACTAGCAGATACGAGCAGTACTTC
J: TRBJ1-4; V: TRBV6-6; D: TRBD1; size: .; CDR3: CASSQPGQGGLLFF; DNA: TGTGCCAGCAGTCAGCCGGGACAGGGGGGGCTGCTGTTTTTT
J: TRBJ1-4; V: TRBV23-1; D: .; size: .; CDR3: CASSQSPGTTNEKLFF; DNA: TGCGCCAGCAGTCAATCGCCGGGGACAACTAATGAAAAACTGTTTTTT
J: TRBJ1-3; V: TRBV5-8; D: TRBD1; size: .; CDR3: CASSSRDRAVGTIYF; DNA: TGTGCCAGCAGCTCAAGGGACAGGGCTGTTGGCACCATATATTTT
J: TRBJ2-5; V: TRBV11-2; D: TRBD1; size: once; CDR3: CASRLAGTGGETQYF; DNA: TGTGCCAGCAGACTAGCCGGGACAGGTGGGGAGACCCAGTACTTC
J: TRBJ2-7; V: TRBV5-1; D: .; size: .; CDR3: CASSLPPAGVKGAEQYF; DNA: TGCGCCAGCAGCCTCCCCCCAGCGGGAGTTAAGGGGGCCGAGCAGTACTTC
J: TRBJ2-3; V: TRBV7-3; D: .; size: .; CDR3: CASSLDRSSRAPQYF; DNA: TGTGCCAGCAGCTTAGATCGGTCTAGCCGTGCCCCCCAGTATTTT
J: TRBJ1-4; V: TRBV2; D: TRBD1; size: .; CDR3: CASSIRGAEKLFF; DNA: TGTGCCAGCTCGATCAGGGGGGCTGAAAAACTGTTTTTT
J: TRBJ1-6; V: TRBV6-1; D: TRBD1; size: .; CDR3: CASSEALPGQGGGNSPLHF; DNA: TGTGCCAGCAGTGAAGCTTTGCCGGGACAGGGAGGAGGCAATTCACCCCTCCACTTT
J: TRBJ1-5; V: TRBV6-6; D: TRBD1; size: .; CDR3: CASSSERDRGVQPQHF; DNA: TGTGCCAGCAGTTCCGAACGGGACAGGGGTGTTCAGCCCCAGCATTTT
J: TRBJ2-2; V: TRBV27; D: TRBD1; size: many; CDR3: CASSSWDRSHTGELFF; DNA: TGTGCCAGCAGTTCCTGGGACAGATCTCACACCGGGGAGCTGTTTTTT
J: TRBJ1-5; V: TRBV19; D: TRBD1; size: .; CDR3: CATAGQGYNQPQHF; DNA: TGTGCCACCGCGGGACAGGGGTACAATCAGCCCCAGCATTTT
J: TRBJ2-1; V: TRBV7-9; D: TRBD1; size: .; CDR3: CASSSDTGGDEQFF; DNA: TGTGCCAGCAGCTCCGATACAGGGGGCGATGAGCAGTTCTTC
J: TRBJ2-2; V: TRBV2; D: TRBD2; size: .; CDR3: CASSRLAGEGGELFF; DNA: TGTGCCAGCAGCCGATTAGCGGGAGAAGGCGGGGAGCTGTTTTTT
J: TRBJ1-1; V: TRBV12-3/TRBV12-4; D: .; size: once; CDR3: CASSYGNTEAFF; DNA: TGTGCCAGCAGTTACGGGAACACTGAAGCTTTCTTT
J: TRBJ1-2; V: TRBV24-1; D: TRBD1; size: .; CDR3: CATSDLRTGGEGYGYTF; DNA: TGTGCCACCAGTGATTTACGGACAGGGGGCGAGGGCTATGGCTACACCTTC
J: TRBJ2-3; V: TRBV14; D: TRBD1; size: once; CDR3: CASSPPGQGFDTQYF; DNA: TGTGCCAGCAGCCCTCCGGGACAGGGTTTCGATACGCAGTATTTT
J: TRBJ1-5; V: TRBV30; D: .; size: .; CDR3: CAWSGPGGFYQPQHF; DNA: TGTGCCTGGAGTGGTCCGGGAGGATTTTATCAGCCCCAGCATTTT
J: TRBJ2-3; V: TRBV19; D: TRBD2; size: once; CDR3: CASSNGLAGSGDTQYF; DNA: TGTGCCAGTAGTAACGGACTAGCGGGATCGGGAGATACGCAGTATTTT
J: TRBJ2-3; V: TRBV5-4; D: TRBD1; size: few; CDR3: CASSLLGGVEDTQYF; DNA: TGTGCCAGCAGCTTATTAGGGGGCGTAGAAGATACGCAGTATTTT
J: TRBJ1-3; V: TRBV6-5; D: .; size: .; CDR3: CASSYSNQNYPIYF; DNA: TGTGCCAGCAGTTACTCGAATCAGAATTACCCCATATATTTT
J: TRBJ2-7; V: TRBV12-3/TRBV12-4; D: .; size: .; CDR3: CASSLAGDEQYF; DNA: TGTGCCAGCAGTTTAGCAGGGGACGAGCAGTACTTC
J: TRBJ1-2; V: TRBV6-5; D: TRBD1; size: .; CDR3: CASRLFRGSYGYTF; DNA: TGTGCCAGCAGACTCTTCAGGGGGTCCTATGGCTACACCTTC
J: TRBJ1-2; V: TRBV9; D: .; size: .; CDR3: CASSVRGGPEYGYTF; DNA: TGTGCCAGCAGCGTCCGCGGGGGGCCAGAGTATGGCTACACCTTC
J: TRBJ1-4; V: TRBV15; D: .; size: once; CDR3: CATSRPLDRNEKLFF; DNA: TGTGCCACCAGCAGACCCCTCGACAGGAATGAAAAACTGTTTTTT
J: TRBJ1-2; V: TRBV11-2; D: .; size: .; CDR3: CASSLDGNYGYTF; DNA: TGTGCCAGCAGCTTAGACGGGAACTATGGCTACACCTTC